This record covers a single T cell receptor (beta chain). The data belong to a study of cytomegalovirus exposure and HLA in healthy donors. Amplification used 60 Vbeta primers and 13 Jbeta primers. Some clones are missing from TCRdb's copy, which holds only in-frame ones; the method was immunoSEQ multiplex PCR. Of 100,000 or so clones detected, roughly 86% appear once; the ten largest clones hold approximately 10%. The CDR3 is made up of 14 amino acids. Germline V gene data show CDR1 as SGDLS and CDR2 as YYNGEE. Trimming removed 4 bases at V and 0 bases at J, with 11 bases between. The V and J genes are TRBV9 and TRBJ2-7; D not certain. The TCR originated in a human donor in good health. The material sequenced was PBMCs. The CDR3 spells CASSPQLSSYEQYF. CDR3 bases: TGTGCCAGCAGCCCACAGCTTAGCTCCTACGAGCAGTACTTC.